These 30 T cell receptor beta chains were all obtained from the same sample, sequenced in a study of blood T cell repertoires in COVID-19. Here immunoSEQ multiplex PCR was the method, and the copy in TCRdb shows in-frame clones only, minus some. The sample carries over 200,000 clones, over 75% recorded once. Sequenced input: PBMCs or T cells enriched from blood (not recorded which). The receptors shown here come from a man aged 35 to 55 who had recovered from COVID-19.

CDR3 region: CASSPGPGVEKLFF. CDR3 coding DNA: TGTGCCAGCAGTCCGGGTCCAGGGGTCGAAAAACTGTTTTTT. The gene calls are TRBV27 and TRBJ1-4; weak D call: TRBD1 (6 bases). Germline V gene sequence: CDR1 MNHEY, CDR2 SMNVEV (reference sequence). The CDR3 is 14 residues long. The V and J ends lost 5 bases and 8 bases respectively, with 15 bases between them.

This chain links TRBV4-1 with TRBJ2-2, with 13 bases identical to TRBD2. Germline V lookup: CDR1 MGHRA, CDR2 YSYEKL. V lost 3 bases and J lost 5; bases outside the gene matches: 9. The CDR3 covers 18 residues. CDR3: CASSHGLRLAGGTGELFF. DNA for the CDR3: TGCGCCAGCAGCCATGGATTAAGACTAGCGGGAGGAACCGGGGAGCTGTTTTTT.

V is TRBV19 and J is TRBJ1-2; 7 nucleotides match TRBD1. The CDR3 has 14 amino acids. With 7 bases clipped from V and 7 bases from J, the junction kept 12 bases outside the gene matches. From germline, CDR1 is LNHDA and CDR2 SQIVND (reference sequence). The CDR3 is CASTFPGGWRGYTF. DNA for the CDR3: TGTGCCAGTACCTTCCCAGGGGGGTGGCGTGGCTACACCTTC.

This clone was detected only a few times. The gene calls are TRBV9 and TRBJ2-1, with 8 nucleotides matching TRBD2. This CDR3 comprises 15 residues. J lost 5 bases, V lost 1 base, and 5 bases had no gene match. The germline gives CDR1 SGDLS, CDR2 YYNGEE. The CDR3 loop reads CASSVSGSSHNEQFF. The CDR3 DNA reads as TGTGCCAGCAGCGTAAGCGGGAGCTCTCACAATGAGCAGTTCTTC.

This clone was counted only a few times. The chain carries TRBV2 and TRBJ2-7, with 9 bases matching TRBD1. V was pared by 3 bases and J by 3 bases, with 3 bases of the junction left unmatched. The CDR3 totals 14 residues. The V gene's germline CDR1 is SNHLY and CDR2 FYNNEI. The CDR3, as DNA: TGTGCCAGCAGTGATCCGGGACAGGGCTACGAGCAGTACTTC. Its protein product is CASSDPGQGYEQYF.

The rearrangement joins TRBV15 to TRBJ2-3, with D tentatively TRBD1 (5 bases). The CDR3 is 14 amino acids. V gave up 0 bases and J gave up 6 bases, with 10 bases separating them. Germline CDR1 reads LNHNV; CDR2 reads YYDKDF (reference sequence). The CDR3 loop reads CATSREFGADTQYF. The CDR3 nucleotides read TGTGCCACCAGCAGAGAGTTTGGGGCGGATACGCAGTATTTT.

In its sample, this clone was seen once. The chain couples TRBV25-1 to TRBJ2-1; D is possibly TRBD2 (8 bases). CDR3 length equals 17 residues. CDR1 is MGHDK, CDR2 SYGVNS, per germline. V was pared by 3 bases and J by 2 bases, with 17 bases between. The CDR3 DNA follows: TGTGCCAGCAGTGACGGAACGGGAGGGGGCGCCTACAATGAGCAGTTCTTC. Translation gives CASSDGTGGGAYNEQFF.

The V and J genes are TRBV28 and TRBJ1-1; TRBD1 matches 7 bases. CDR3 length: 15 amino acids. Germline values: CDR1 MDHEN, CDR2 SYDVKM. Unmatched junction bases numbered 11, after V lost 7 bases and J lost 3 bases. In nucleotides, the CDR3 is TGTGCCAGCATCCAGGGGGGTTTAGGTGACACTGAAGCTTTCTTT. This gives the protein CASIQGGLGDTEAFF.

This clone was detected only a few times. This chain connects TRBV4-1 to TRBJ1-2, with TRBD1 identical over 7 bases. This CDR3 comprises 16 residues. The trim removed 7 bases at V and 4 bases at J, leaving 15 bases unmatched. Germline CDR1 MGHRA, CDR2 YSYEKL. The CDR3 coding sequence is TGCGCCAGCAACCTCCTATACATTCGGGACAGCTATGGCTACACCTTC. It is translated as CASNLLYIRDSYGYTF.

This clone has at least ten counts. The rearrangement links TRBV29-1 to TRBJ1-1; 7 nucleotides agree with TRBD1. The CDR3 contains 12 residues. Germline trimming cut 5 bases from V and 3 bases from J; bases unmatched to any gene: 3. In germline, CDR1 is SQVTM, CDR2 ANQGSEA. CDR3 coding DNA: TGCAGCGTTCGACAGGGAGACACTGAAGCTTTCTTT. Its translation is CSVRQGDTEAFF.

V usage is TRBV5-1 and J usage is TRBJ2-1, with 11 bases aligning to TRBD2. Losses at the gene ends were 2 bases for V and 2 bases for J; bases not matched to a gene: 3. Germline CDR1 and CDR2: SGHRS and YFSETQ. CDR3 length equals 16 residues. The CDR3 region has the DNA TGCGCCAGCAGCTTAGGTAGCGGGGGGGCCTACAATGAGCAGTTCTTC. Its protein product is CASSLGSGGAYNEQFF.

The rearrangement joins TRBV5-4 to TRBJ1-2; 9 bases are a match to TRBD1. Germline V CDR1 and CDR2: SGHNT, YYREEE (reference sequence). Trimming removed 3 bases from V and 2 bases from J; junction bases left unmatched: 5. CDR3 length: 15 residues. As DNA, the CDR3 is TGTGCCAGCAGCTCGGACAGGGGTAACAACTATGGCTACACCTTC. Its translation is CASSSDRGNNYGYTF.

This clone was found a few times. The chain joins TRBV6-5 to TRBJ1-2; weak D call: TRBD1 (6 bases). CDR3 size: 15 residues. Germline-derived CDR1 and CDR2 are MNHEY and SVGAGI. Trimming shortened V by 0 bases and J by 3 bases, and 11 bases separated the two germline ends. The DNA for the CDR3 is TGTGCCAGCAGTTACTCCAATACAGGGCACTATGGCTACACCTTC. This translates into CASSYSNTGHYGYTF.

The chain uses TRBV11-2 and TRBJ2-1; 7 bases are shared with TRBD2. The CDR3 spans 16 residues. The germline V gene has CDR1 SGHAT and CDR2 FQNNGV. Trimming cost V 5 bases and J 3 bases; bases outside gene matches: 10. The CDR3 protein is CASSKISGTLYNEQFF. The CDR3 DNA is TGTGCCAGCAGCAAGATAAGCGGGACTCTCTACAATGAGCAGTTCTTC.

The chain employs TRBV11-2 and TRBJ1-3; D remains ambiguous. Germline CDR1 reads SGHAT; CDR2 reads FQNNGV. The CDR3 runs to 15 residues. Trimming removed 3 bases at V and 0 bases at J, with 9 bases between. The CDR3 nucleotides are TGTGCCAGCAGCTTGGGGAGGTCCTCTGGAAACACCATATATTTT. This encodes CASSLGRSSGNTIYF.

The table lists this clone with a count of one. The chain links TRBV19 to TRBJ2-2; tentatively, D is TRBD2 (6 bases). V dropped 8 bases and J dropped 5 bases, with 18 bases sitting between them. Germline-derived CDR1 and CDR2 are LNHDA and SQIVND (reference sequence). This CDR3 is 15 amino acids long. CDR3 nucleotides: TGTGCCAGTGCATTTGACACTAGCCGAACCGGGGAGCTGTTTTTT. Its translation: CASAFDTSRTGELFF.

The genes are TRBV15 and TRBJ2-6; possibly TRBD2 for D (6 bases). In germline, CDR1 is LNHNV, CDR2 YYDKDF (reference sequence). V was pared by 0 bases and J by 2 bases, with 14 bases between. The CDR3 totals 18 residues. The CDR3: CATSRDRRARAGANVLTF. For the CDR3, the DNA is TGTGCCACCAGCAGAGATAGGAGGGCACGAGCTGGGGCCAACGTCCTGACTTTC.

The rearrangement uses TRBV14 and TRBJ1-2, with D perhaps TRBD1 (5 bases). The germline V and J ends were trimmed by 4 bases and 7 bases, with 10 bases remaining between them. Germline loops: CDR1 SGHDN, CDR2 FVKESK. The CDR3 extends over 12 amino acids. The DNA of the CDR3 is TGTGCCAGCAGCCCCTCGGGGGGTGGCTACACCTTC. It codes for CASSPSGGGYTF.

The chain uses TRBV19 and TRBJ1-5; weak D call: TRBD1 (6 bases). The V gene lost 4 bases and the J gene lost 4 bases, with 11 bases spanning the gap. CDR3 length: 14 amino acids. The germline V gene has CDR1 LNHDA and CDR2 SQIVND (reference sequence). The DNA for the CDR3 is TGTGCCAGTAGTAACACAGGGTTGAATCAGCCCCAGCATTTT. Residues: CASSNTGLNQPQHF.

This clone appeared a few times. V gene TRBV3-1 (or the pseudogene TRBV3-2) combines with J gene TRBJ2-1; D may be TRBD2 (5 bases). CDR3 length equals 18 residues. V was pared by 1 base and J by 0 bases, with 16 bases between. In germline, CDR1 is LGHDT, CDR2 YNNKEL (reference sequence). The CDR3 spells CASSQVGTGIGSYNEQFF. In DNA form, the CDR3 reads TGTGCCAGCAGCCAAGTCGGAACGGGGATAGGCTCCTACAATGAGCAGTTCTTC.

The J gene is TRBJ1-4, the V gene TRBV5-5, with TRBD1 matching over 9 bases. V lost 4 bases and J lost 10; bases outside the gene matches: 8. The CDR3 consists of 14 residues. Germline assignment: CDR1 SGHKS and CDR2 YYEKEE (reference sequence). The CDR3 sequence: CASSLRTGVGKLFF. The DNA of the CDR3 is TGTGCCAGCAGCCTCAGGACAGGGGTCGGAAAACTGTTTTTT.

V is TRBV2 and J is TRBJ2-2; TRBD1 agrees at 10 bases. This CDR3 comprises 14 residues. Germline assignment: CDR1 SNHLY and CDR2 FYNNEI. Germline trimming cut 4 bases from V and 7 bases from J; bases unmatched to any gene: 3. This CDR3 reads CASSGQGAIGELFF. The DNA of the CDR3 is TGTGCCAGCAGTGGACAGGGGGCAATCGGGGAGCTGTTTTTT.

The V gene is TRBV4-2, the J gene TRBJ2-5; D not certain. In germline, CDR1 is LGHNA, CDR2 YNFKEQ. The CDR3 length is 16 residues. V was pared by 0 bases and J by 5 bases, with 16 bases between. The DNA for the CDR3 is TGTGCCAGCAGCCAAGATAGGATAGCCCAAGCTGAGACCCAGTACTTC. Amino acids: CASSQDRIAQAETQYF.

On this clone: Other nucleotide sequences from this sample produce the same CDR3. CDR3 bases: TGTGCCAGCAGTGGGGACAGCTACGAGCAGTACTTC. Its translation: CASSGDSYEQYF. J is TRBJ2-7 and V is TRBV2, with TRBD1 identical over 7 bases. Per germline, CDR1 SNHLY and CDR2 FYNNEI. The CDR3 extends over 12 amino acids. The J segment lost 3 bases and the V segment lost 4 bases, leaving 0 bases of the junction unmatched.

The rearrangement uses TRBV5-6 and TRBJ2-3; the match to TRBD2 covers 7 bases. The CDR3 sequence is 16 residues long. CDR1 is SGHDT, CDR2 YYEEEE, per germline. V was pared by 4 bases and J by 2 bases, with 10 bases of the junction left unmatched. The CDR3: CASSALGSGATDTQYF. CDR3 DNA: TGTGCCAGCAGCGCCCTGGGGAGCGGGGCCACAGATACGCAGTATTTT.

The chain is built from TRBV6-5 and TRBJ1-1; 8 nucleotides align to TRBD1. The CDR3 extends over 13 amino acids. Trimming at V came to 5 bases and at J to 6 bases, leaving 5 bases not matched to a gene. Germline-derived CDR1 and CDR2 are MNHEY and SVGAGI. CDR3 in amino acids: CASSPQGGAEAFF. In DNA, the CDR3 is TGTGCCAGCAGTCCACAGGGGGGTGCTGAAGCTTTCTTT.

CDR3 residues: CASSLVGEKLFF. CDR3 coding DNA: TGTGCCAGCAGCTTGGTCGGTGAAAAACTGTTTTTT. This chain links TRBV5-4 with TRBJ1-4; D not resolved. The length of the CDR3 is 12 residues. V lost 0 bases and J 7 bases, leaving 4 bases between the germline ends. Germline CDR1 SGHNT, CDR2 YYREEE (reference sequence).

The rearrangement uses TRBV3-1 (or the pseudogene TRBV3-2) and TRBJ2-1; D possibly corresponds to TRBD1 (6 bases). V gave up 6 bases and J gave up 13 bases, with 19 bases separating them. This CDR3 is built from 13 residues. Germline values: CDR1 LGHDT, CDR2 YNNKEL (reference sequence). The CDR3 loop reads CASRPRTVSRQFF. DNA of the CDR3: TGTGCCAGCAGACCCCGGACAGTTTCAAGACAGTTCTTC.

This sequence joins TRBV27 and TRBJ1-1; TRBD1 matches 8 bases. The CDR3 consists of 14 residues. Germline values: CDR1 MNHEY, CDR2 SMNVEV (reference sequence). Trimming took 5 bases from V and 0 from J; bases not matched to a gene: 2. The CDR3 spells CASSPTGVNTEAFF. CDR3 in DNA: TGTGCCAGCAGTCCGACAGGGGTGAACACTGAAGCTTTCTTT.

This clone turned up a few times. The chain is built from TRBV6-5 and TRBJ2-7, with TRBD1 matching over 7 bases. CDR3 length equals 14 residues. The germline CDR1 and CDR2 sequences are MNHEY and SVGAGI. Trimming cost V 7 bases and J 0 bases; bases outside gene matches: 6. The CDR3 DNA sequence: TGTGCCAGCAACTCACAGGGGAACTCCTACGAGCAGTACTTC. Translation: CASNSQGNSYEQYF.